This T cell receptor (beta chain) originates from a study of T cell responses to AZD1222 COVID-19 vaccine. General observations from the study: None of the repertoires were sampled until the peak T cell response had passed. Mostly white British, mostly female donors; authors suggested clonal diversity may be underestimated.

A word on this clone: The antigen remains unidentified.

Timing groups of about 4 and about 12 weeks for second doses were pooled. Germline V gives CDR1 SQVTM, CDR2 ANQGSEA. Trimming shortened V by 5 bases and J by 2 bases, and 12 bases separated the two germline ends. This CDR3 is built from 13 residues. Using immunoSEQ multiplex PCR, the repertoire was profiled, and TCRdb retains in-frame clones only, with some absent. The sample includes 150,000 to 200,000 clones, roughly nine tenths seen only once; the top ten take 0.85% to 1.2%. The source is an adult who received the AZD1222 COVID-19 vaccine. Sequences were derived from peripheral blood, sampled 28 days after the second AZD1222 dose. The rearrangement joins TRBV29-1 to TRBJ1-1; unclear D gene. The CDR3 DNA is TGCAGCGTTACCCTCACTTCCAACACTGAAGCTTTCTTT. Translating it yields CSVTLTSNTEAFF.